This T cell receptor beta chain originates from a study of early T cells in non-severe SARS-CoV-2 infection. Looking at the study overall: Alpha and beta chains were unpaired, from unsorted whole-blood bulk RNA.

This clonotype appeared a few times. TCRdb reanalysed the 5' RACE reads using MiXCR and keeps one entry per CDR3 protein. The data contain 60,000 to 65,000 distinct CDR3 sequences, 7% to 10% of them singletons. Trimming took 0 bases from V and 0 from J, leaving 6 bases between them. CDR1 and CDR2 (germline): MNHEY, SMNVEV (reference sequence). This CDR3 has 15 residues. Sample: whole blood, taken at baseline. The sequence was collected from an adult who was a healthcare worker with PCR-confirmed SARS-CoV-2 infection or an uninfected control (not recorded which). The chain combines TRBV27 with TRBJ1-5; D gene ambiguous. The CDR3 DNA follows: TGTGCCAGCAGTTTATCTCTCATTAGCAATCAGCCCCAGCATTTT. Amino acid sequence: CASSLSLISNQPQHF.